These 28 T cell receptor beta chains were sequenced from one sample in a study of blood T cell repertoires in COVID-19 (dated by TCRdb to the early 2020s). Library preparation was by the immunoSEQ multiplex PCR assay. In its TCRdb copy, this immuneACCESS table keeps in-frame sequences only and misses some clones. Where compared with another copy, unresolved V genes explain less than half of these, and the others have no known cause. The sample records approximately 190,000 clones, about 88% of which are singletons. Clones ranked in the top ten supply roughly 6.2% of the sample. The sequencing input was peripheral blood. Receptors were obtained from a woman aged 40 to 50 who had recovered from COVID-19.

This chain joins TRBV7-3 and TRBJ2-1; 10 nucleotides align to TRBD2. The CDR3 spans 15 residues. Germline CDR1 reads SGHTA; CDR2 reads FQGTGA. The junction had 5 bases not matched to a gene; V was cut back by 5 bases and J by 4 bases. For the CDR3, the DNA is TGTGCCAGCAGCCCCACTAGCGGGAAGTACAATGAGCAGTTCTTC. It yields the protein CASSPTSGKYNEQFF.

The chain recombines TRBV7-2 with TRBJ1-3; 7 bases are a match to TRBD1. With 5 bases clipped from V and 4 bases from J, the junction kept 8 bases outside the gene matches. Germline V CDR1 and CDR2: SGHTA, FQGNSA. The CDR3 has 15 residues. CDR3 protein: CASSRDSGPGNTIYF. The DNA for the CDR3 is TGTGCCAGCAGCCGGGACAGCGGACCAGGAAACACCATATATTTT.

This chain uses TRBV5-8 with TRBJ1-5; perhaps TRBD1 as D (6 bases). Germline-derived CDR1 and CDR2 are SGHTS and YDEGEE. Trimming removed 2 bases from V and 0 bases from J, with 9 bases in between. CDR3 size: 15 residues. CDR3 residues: CASSFGQYSNQPQHF. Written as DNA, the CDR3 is TGTGCCAGCAGCTTTGGACAGTATAGCAATCAGCCCCAGCATTTT.

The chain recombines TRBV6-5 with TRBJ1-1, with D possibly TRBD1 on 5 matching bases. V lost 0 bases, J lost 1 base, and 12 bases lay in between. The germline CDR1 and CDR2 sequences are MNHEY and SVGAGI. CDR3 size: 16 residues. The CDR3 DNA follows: TGTGCCAGCAGTTACTCGGGAGGGGAGGCGAACACTGAAGCTTTCTTT. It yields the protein CASSYSGGEANTEAFF.

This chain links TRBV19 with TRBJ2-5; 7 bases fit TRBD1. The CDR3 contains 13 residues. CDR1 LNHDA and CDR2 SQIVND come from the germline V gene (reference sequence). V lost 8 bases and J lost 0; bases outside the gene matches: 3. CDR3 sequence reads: CASAGTDQETQYF. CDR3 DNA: TGTGCCAGTGCCGGGACAGACCAAGAGACCCAGTACTTC.

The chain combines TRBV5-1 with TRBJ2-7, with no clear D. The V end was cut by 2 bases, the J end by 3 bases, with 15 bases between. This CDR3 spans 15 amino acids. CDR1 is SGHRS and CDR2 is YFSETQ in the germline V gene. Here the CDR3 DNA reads TGCGCCAGCAGCTTCTCGTTGGAGATCAGCTACGAGCAGTACTTC. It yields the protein CASSFSLEISYEQYF.

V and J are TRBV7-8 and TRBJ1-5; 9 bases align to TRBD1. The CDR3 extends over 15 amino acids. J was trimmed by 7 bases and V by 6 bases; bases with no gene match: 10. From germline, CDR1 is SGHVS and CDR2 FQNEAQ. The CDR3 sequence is CASSPFGTGNQPQHF. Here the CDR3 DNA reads TGTGCCAGCAGTCCGTTTGGGACAGGGAACCAGCCCCAGCATTTT.

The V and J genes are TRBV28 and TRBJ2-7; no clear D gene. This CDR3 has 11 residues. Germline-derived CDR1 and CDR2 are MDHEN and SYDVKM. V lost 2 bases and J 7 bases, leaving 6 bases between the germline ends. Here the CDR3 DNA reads TGTGCCAGCAGTTTAGATCGGGAGCAGTACTTC. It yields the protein CASSLDREQYF.

CDR3 protein: CASSPLTPGQGFYEQYF. For the CDR3, the DNA is TGTGCCAGCTCACCACTTACTCCGGGACAGGGGTTTTACGAGCAGTACTTC. The chain joins TRBV18 to TRBJ2-7; 10 nucleotides line up with TRBD1. The CDR3 contains 17 residues. The germline gives CDR1 KGHSH, CDR2 LQKENI. After removal of 1 base from V and 4 bases from J, the junction contained 10 bases not matched to a gene.

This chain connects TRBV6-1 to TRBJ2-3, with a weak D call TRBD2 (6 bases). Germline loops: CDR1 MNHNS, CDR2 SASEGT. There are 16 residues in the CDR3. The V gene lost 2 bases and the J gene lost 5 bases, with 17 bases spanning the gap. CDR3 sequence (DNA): TGTGCCAGCAGTGAAAGGGCCCTACCGGGGGAAGATACGCAGTATTTT. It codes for CASSERALPGEDTQYF.

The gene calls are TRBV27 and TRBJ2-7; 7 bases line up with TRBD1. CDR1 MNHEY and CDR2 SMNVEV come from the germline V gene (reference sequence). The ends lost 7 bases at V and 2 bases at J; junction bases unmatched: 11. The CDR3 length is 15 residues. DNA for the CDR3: TGTGCCAGCACCAAGGGGGCAGGGGTTCCCTACGAGCAGTACTTC. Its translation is CASTKGAGVPYEQYF.

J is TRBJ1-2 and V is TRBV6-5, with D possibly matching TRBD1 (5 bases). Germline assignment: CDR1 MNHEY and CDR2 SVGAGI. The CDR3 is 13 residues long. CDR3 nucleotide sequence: TGTGCGATAGGGGAATCAGCTAACTATGGCTACACCTTC. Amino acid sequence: CAIGESANYGYTF.

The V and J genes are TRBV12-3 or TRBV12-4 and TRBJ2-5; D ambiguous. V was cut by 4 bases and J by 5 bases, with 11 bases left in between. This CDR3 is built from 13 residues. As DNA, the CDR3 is TGTGCCAGCAGTTCCCAACCTACGGAGACCCAGTACTTC. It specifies CASSSQPTETQYF.

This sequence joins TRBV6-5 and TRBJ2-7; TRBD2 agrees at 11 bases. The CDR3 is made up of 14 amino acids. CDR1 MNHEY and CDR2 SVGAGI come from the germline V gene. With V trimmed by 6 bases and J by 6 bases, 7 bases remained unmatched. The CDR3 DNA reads TGTGCCAGCAGCAGAACTAGCGGGAGCGGCGAGCAGTACTTC. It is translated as CASSRTSGSGEQYF.

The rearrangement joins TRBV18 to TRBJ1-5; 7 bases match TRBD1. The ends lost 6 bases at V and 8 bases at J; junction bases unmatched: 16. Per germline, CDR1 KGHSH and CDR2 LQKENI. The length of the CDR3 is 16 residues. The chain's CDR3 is CASSPEGAGGRKPQHF. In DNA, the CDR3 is TGTGCCAGCTCGCCTGAGGGAGCAGGGGGGAGGAAGCCCCAGCATTTT.

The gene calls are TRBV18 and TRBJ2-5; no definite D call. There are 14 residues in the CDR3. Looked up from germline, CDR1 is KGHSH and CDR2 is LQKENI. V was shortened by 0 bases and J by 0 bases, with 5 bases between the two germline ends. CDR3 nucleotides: TGTGCCAGCTCACCACCAGCGTACCAAGAGACCCAGTACTTC. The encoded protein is CASSPPAYQETQYF.

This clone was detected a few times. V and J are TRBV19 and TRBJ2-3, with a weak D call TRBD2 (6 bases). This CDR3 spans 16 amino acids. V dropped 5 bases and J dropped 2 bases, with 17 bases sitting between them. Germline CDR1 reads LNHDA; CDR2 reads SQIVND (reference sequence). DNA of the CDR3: TGTGCCAGTAGTTCTTCGACTAGGAGGCCCACAGATACGCAGTATTTT. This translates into CASSSSTRRPTDTQYF.

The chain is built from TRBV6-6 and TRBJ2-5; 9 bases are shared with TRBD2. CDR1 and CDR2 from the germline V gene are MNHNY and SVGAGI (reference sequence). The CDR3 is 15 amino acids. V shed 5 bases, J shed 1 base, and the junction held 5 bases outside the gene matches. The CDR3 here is CASSRSSGIQETQYF. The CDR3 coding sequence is TGTGCCAGCAGTAGGTCTAGCGGGATCCAAGAGACCCAGTACTTC.

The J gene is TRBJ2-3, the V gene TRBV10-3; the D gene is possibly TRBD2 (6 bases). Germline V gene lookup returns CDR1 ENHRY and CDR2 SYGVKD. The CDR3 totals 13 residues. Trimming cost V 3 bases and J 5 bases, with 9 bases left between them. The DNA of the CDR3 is TGTGCCATCAGTGAACGGGAGATAGATACGCAGTATTTT. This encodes CAISEREIDTQYF.

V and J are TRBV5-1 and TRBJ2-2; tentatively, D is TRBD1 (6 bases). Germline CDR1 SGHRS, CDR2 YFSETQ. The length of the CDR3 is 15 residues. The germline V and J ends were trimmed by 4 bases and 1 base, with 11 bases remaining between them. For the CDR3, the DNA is TGCGCCAGCAGCCCTCGACAGGAGAACACCGGGGAGCTGTTTTTT. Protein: CASSPRQENTGELFF.

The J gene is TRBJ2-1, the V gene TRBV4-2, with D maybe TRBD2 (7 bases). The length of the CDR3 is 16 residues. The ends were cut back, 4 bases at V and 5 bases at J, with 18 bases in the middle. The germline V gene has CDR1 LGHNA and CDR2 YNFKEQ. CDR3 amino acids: CASSPFSGGLDNEQFF. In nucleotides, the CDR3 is TGTGCCAGCAGCCCATTTTCCGGGGGGCTGGACAATGAGCAGTTCTTC.

The CDR3, as DNA: TGTGCCAGCAGCCCGAATAGCGCCAGCTCCTACAATGAGCAGTTCTTC. Translated: CASSPNSASSYNEQFF. This chain uses TRBV7-8 with TRBJ2-1; the D gene is possibly TRBD2 (5 bases). The CDR3 is 16 residues long. Germline CDR1 is SGHVS and CDR2 is FQNEAQ. With 5 bases removed from V and 0 bases from J, the gap between germline ends came to 14 bases.

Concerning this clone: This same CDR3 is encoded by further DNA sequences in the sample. The CDR3 sequence: CAWNRGNTEAFF. The DNA of the CDR3 is TGTGCCTGGAATAGGGGAAACACTGAAGCTTTCTTT. The chain couples TRBV30 to TRBJ1-1; weak D call: TRBD1 (5 bases). The V gene's germline CDR1 is GTSNPN and CDR2 SVGIG (reference sequence). The CDR3 extends over 12 amino acids. V lost 4 bases, J lost 2 bases, and 8 bases lay in between.

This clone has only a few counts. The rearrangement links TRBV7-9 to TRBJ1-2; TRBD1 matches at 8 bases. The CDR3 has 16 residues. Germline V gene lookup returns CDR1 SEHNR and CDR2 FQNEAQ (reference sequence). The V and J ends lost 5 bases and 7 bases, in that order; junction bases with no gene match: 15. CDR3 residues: CASSIGQGLEGVGYTF. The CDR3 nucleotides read TGTGCCAGCAGCATCGGACAGGGCCTTGAGGGTGTTGGCTACACCTTC.

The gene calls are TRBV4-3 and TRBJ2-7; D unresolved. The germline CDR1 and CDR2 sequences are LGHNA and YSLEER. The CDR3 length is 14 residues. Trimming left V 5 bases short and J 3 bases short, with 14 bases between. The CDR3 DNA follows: TGCGCCAGCAGCGCGTCCTTTTCTCACTACGAGCAGTACTTC. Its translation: CASSASFSHYEQYF.

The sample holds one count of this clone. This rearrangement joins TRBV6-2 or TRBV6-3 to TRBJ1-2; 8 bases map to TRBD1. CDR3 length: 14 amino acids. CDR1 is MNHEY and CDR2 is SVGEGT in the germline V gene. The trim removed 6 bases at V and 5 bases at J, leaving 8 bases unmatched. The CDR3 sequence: CASSPGQAPYGYTF. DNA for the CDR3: TGTGCCAGCAGCCCGGGACAGGCACCGTATGGCTACACCTTC.

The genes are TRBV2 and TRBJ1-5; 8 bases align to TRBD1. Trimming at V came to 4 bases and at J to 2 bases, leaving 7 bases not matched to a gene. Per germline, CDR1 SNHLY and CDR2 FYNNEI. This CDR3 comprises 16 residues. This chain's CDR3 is CASSGGQGFRNQPQHF. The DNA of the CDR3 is TGTGCCAGCAGTGGAGGACAGGGATTTCGCAATCAGCCCCAGCATTTT.

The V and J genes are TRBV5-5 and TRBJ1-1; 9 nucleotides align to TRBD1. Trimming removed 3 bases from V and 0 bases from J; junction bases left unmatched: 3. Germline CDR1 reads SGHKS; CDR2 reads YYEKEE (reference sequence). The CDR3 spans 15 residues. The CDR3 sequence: CASSWGTGMNTEAFF. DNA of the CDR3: TGTGCCAGCAGCTGGGGGACAGGGATGAACACTGAAGCTTTCTTT. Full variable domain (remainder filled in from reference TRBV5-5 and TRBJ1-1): DAGVTQSPTHLIKTRGQQVTLRCSPISGHKSVSWYQQVLGQGPQFIFQYYEKEERGRGNFPDRFSARQFPNYSSELNVNALLLGDSALYLCASSWGTGMNTEAFFGQGTRLTVV.